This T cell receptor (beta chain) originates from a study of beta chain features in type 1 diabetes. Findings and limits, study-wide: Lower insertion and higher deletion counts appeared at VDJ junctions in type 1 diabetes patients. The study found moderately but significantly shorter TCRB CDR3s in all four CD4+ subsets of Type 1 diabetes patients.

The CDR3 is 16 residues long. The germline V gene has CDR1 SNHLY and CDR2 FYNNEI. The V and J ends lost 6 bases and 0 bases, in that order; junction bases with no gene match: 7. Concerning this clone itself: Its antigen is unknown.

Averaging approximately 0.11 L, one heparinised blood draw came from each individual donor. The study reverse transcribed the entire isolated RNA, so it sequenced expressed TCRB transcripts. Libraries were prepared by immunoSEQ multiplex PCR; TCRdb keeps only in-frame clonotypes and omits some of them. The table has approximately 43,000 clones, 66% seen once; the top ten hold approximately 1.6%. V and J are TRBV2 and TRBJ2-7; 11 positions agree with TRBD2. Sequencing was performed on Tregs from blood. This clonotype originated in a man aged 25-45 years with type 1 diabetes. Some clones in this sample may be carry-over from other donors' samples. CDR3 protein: CASRSLAGGSSYEQYF. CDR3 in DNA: TGTGCCAGCAGGTCTTTAGCGGGGGGGAGCTCCTACGAGCAGTACTTC. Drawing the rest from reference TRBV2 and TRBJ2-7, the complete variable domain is EPEVTQTPSHQVTQMGQEVILRCVPISNHLYFYWYRQILGQKVEFLVSFYNNEISEKSEIFDDQFSVERPDGSNFTLKIRSTKLEDSAMYFCASRSLAGGSSYEQYFGPGTRLTVT.